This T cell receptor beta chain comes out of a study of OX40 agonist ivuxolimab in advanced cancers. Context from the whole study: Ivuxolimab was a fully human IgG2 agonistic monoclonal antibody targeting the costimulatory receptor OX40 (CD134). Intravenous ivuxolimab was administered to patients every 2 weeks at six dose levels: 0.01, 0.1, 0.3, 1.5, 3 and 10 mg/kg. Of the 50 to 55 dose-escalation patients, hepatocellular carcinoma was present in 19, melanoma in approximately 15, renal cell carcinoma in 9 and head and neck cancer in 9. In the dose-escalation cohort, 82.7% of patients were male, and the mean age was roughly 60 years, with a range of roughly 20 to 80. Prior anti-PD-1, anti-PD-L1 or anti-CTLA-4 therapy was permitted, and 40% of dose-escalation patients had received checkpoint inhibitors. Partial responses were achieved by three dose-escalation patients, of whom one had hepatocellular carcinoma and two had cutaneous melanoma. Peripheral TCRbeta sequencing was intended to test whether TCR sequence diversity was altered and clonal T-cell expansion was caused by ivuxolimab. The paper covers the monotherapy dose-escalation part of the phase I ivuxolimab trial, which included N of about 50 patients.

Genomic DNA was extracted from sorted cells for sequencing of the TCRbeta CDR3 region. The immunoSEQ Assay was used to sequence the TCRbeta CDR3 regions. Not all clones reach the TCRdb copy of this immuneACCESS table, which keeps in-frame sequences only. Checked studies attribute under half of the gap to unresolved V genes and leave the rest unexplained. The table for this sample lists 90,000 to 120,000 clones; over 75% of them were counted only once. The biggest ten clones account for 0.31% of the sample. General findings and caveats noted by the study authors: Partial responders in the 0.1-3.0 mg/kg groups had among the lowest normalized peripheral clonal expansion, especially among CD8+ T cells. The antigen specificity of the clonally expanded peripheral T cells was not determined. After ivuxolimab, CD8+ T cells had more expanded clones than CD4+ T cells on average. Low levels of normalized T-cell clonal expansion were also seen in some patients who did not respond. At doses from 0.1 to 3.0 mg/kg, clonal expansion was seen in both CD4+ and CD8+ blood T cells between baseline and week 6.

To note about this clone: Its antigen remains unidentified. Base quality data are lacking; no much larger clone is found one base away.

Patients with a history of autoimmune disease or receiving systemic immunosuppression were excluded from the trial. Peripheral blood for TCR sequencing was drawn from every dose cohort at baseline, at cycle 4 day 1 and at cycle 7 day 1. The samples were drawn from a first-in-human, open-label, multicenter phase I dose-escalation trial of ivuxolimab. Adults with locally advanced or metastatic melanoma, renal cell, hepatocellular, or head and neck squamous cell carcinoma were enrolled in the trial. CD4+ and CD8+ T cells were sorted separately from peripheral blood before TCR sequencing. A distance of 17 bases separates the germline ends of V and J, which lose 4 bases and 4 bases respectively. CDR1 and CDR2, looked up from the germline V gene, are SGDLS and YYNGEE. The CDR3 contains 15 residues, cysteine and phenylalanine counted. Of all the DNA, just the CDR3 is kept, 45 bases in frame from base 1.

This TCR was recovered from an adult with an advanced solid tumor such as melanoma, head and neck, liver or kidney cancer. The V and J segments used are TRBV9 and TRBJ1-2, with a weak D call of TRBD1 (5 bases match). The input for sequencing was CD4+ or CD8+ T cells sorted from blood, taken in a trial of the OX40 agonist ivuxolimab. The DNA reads TGTGCCAGCAGCTCTTCCGGGACGGGTGCCTATGGCTACACCTTC. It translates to CASSSSGTGAYGYTF.